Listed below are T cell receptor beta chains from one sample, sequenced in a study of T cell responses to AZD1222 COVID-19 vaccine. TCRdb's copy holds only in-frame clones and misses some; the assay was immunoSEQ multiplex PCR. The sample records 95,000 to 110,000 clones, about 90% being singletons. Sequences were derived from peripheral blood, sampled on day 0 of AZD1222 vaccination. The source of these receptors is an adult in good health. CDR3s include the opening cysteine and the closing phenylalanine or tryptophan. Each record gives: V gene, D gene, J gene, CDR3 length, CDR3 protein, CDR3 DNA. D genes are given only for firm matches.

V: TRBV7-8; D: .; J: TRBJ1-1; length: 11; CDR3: CASSTEGGAFF; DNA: TGTGCCAGCAGCACAGAGGGGGGAGCTTTCTTT
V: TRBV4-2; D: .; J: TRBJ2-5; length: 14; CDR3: CASSQDLFEETQYF; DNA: TGTGCCAGCAGCCAAGATCTCTTCGAAGAGACCCAGTACTTC
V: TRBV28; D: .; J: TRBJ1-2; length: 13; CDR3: CASSFWGRSGYTF; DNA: TGTGCCAGCAGTTTTTGGGGTAGGAGTGGCTACACCTTC
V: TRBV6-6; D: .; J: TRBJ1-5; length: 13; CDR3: CASTADNLQPQHF; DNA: TGTGCCAGCACCGCGGACAATCTACAGCCCCAGCATTTT
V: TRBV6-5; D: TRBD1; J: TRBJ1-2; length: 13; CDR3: CASSYKGADGYTF; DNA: TGTGCCAGCAGTTACAAGGGGGCAGATGGCTACACCTTC
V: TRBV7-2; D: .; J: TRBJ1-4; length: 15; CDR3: CASSLRQLPNEKLFF; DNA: TGTGCCAGCAGCCTTCGACAGCTGCCTAATGAAAAACTGTTTTTT
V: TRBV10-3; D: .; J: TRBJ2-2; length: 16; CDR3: CAISEYRDLNAGELFF; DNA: TGTGCCATCAGTGAGTATAGGGACCTGAACGCCGGGGAGCTGTTTTTT
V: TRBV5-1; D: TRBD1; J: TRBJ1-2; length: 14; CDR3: CASSTGDRAEGYTF; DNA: TGCGCCAGCAGCACAGGGGACAGGGCGGAAGGCTACACCTTC
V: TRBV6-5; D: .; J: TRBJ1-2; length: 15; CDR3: CASSWDTSPQRGYTF; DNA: TGTGCCAGCAGTTGGGACACTTCCCCCCAAAGGGGCTACACCTTC
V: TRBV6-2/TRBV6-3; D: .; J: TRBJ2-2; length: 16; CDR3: CASSYAAGWETGELFF; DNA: TGTGCCAGCAGTTACGCGGCAGGGTGGGAAACCGGGGAGCTGTTTTTT
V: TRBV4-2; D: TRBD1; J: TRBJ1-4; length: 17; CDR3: CASSQVFGTVINEKLFF; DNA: TGTGCCAGCAGCCAAGTATTCGGGACAGTGATTAATGAAAAACTGTTTTTT